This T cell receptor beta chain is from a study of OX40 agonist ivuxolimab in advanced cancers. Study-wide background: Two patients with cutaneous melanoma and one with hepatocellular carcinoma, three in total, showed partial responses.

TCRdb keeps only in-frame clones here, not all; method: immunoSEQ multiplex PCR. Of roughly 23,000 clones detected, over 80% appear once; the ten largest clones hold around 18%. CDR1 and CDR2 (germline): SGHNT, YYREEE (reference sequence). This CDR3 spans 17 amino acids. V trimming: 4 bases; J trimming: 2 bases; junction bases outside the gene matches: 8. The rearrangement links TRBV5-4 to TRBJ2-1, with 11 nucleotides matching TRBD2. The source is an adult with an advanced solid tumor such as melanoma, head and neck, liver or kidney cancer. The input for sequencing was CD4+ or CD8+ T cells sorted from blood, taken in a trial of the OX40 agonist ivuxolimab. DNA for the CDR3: TGTGCCAGCAGCGTTCAGGGTAGCGGGGGGGCCTACAATGAGCAGTTCTTC. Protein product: CASSVQGSGGAYNEQFF.